The 21 T cell receptor beta chains below all came from one sample that was sequenced in a study of blood T cell repertoires in COVID-19. Sequenced by immunoSEQ multiplex PCR; TCRdb stores in-frame clones only, minus some. The table includes a few hundred thousand clones, roughly 87% detected once. The sequenced material came from peripheral blood. These receptors were taken from a man aged 35 to 55 with active or convalescent COVID-19.

The rearrangement joins TRBV11-2 to TRBJ1-2, with 8 bases lining up with TRBD1. CDR3 length equals 15 residues. Per the germline V gene, CDR1 is SGHAT and CDR2 is FQNNGV. The V and J ends lost 3 bases and 6 bases, in that order; junction bases with no gene match: 9. This CDR3 is CASSFWTGRVDGYTF. CDR3 coding DNA: TGTGCCAGCAGCTTTTGGACAGGGAGAGTAGATGGCTACACCTTC.

V and J are TRBV5-4 and TRBJ1-1, with TRBD1 matching over 8 bases. CDR3 length equals 17 residues. V was pared by 1 base and J by 6 bases, with 14 bases of the junction left unmatched. From germline, CDR1 is SGHNT and CDR2 YYREEE (reference sequence). CDR3 loop: CASSLHQGAVPNPEAFF. The CDR3 DNA sequence: TGTGCCAGCAGCTTGCATCAGGGGGCTGTACCCAACCCTGAAGCTTTCTTT.

V and J are TRBV7-3 and TRBJ1-2; unclear D gene. This CDR3 is built from 11 residues. Germline values: CDR1 SGHTA, CDR2 FQGTGA. V lost 5 bases and J 9 bases, leaving 10 bases between the germline ends. CDR3 sequence (DNA): TGTGCCAGCAGCCTAGGCTCCCGCTACACCTTC. Amino acids: CASSLGSRYTF.

The V call is TRBV16, the J call TRBJ2-2, with a tentative D call TRBD1 (6 bases). Germline V lookup: CDR1 KGHSY, CDR2 FQNENV. V was shortened by 4 bases and J by 1 base, with 7 bases between the two germline ends. CDR3 size: 14 residues. CDR3 DNA sequence: TGTGCCAGCAGCCCGGGACAGAACACCGGGGAGCTGTTTTTT. Protein sequence: CASSPGQNTGELFF.

The rearrangement uses TRBV5-4 and TRBJ1-3; possibly TRBD1 for D (6 bases). The CDR3 runs to 16 residues. V shed 4 bases and J shed 0 bases, with 14 bases lying between them. Germline CDR1 is SGHNT and CDR2 is YYREEE (reference sequence). The CDR3 loop reads CASSPNRDHSGNTIYF. Here the CDR3 DNA reads TGTGCCAGCAGCCCCAACAGGGACCACTCTGGAAACACCATATATTTT.

The CDR3 sequence: CAWSVGGGDGYTF. The CDR3 coding sequence is TGTGCCTGGAGTGTAGGAGGAGGGGATGGCTACACCTTC. The gene calls are TRBV30 and TRBJ1-2, with D perhaps matching TRBD1 (5 bases). The V and J ends lost 0 bases and 6 bases respectively, with 11 bases between them. This CDR3 comprises 13 residues. CDR1 and CDR2 (germline): GTSNPN, SVGIG (reference sequence).

This sequence joins TRBV10-1 and TRBJ2-1; 9 bases align to TRBD1. The length of the CDR3 is 15 residues. V shed 2 bases, J shed 8 bases, and the junction held 7 bases outside the gene matches. Looked up from germline, CDR1 is WNHNN and CDR2 is SYGVQD (reference sequence). In DNA form, the CDR3 reads TGCGCCAGCAGTGAGCCCGGGACAGGGTATTATGAGCAGTTCTTC. Its translation is CASSEPGTGYYEQFF.

This chain connects TRBV3-1 (or the pseudogene TRBV3-2) to TRBJ2-2; 7 bases align to TRBD2. V lost 4 bases to trimming and J lost 4 bases; unmatched junction nucleotides: 9. Germline V gene lookup returns CDR1 LGHDT and CDR2 YNNKEL (reference sequence). The CDR3 runs to 16 residues. Here the CDR3 reads CASSPWGEGRTGELFF. The CDR3, as DNA: TGTGCCAGCAGCCCTTGGGGGGAGGGCCGCACCGGGGAGCTGTTTTTT.

CDR3 in DNA: TGTGCCAGCAGCCAAGATATTAACTATGGCTACACCTTC. Translated, it gives CASSQDINYGYTF. The genes are TRBV14 and TRBJ1-2; no definite D call. Trimming left V 0 bases short and J 1 base short, with 3 bases between. The CDR3 contains 13 residues. Germline loops: CDR1 SGHDN, CDR2 FVKESK.

The V gene is TRBV15, the J gene TRBJ1-2; D call uncertain. This CDR3 has 16 amino acids. Trimming removed 0 bases from V and 1 base from J, with 12 bases in between. Germline CDR1 and CDR2: LNHNV and YYDKDF (reference sequence). CDR3 in amino acids: CATSRDRESLNYGYTF. As DNA, the CDR3 is TGTGCCACCAGCAGAGATCGAGAGTCCCTTAACTATGGCTACACCTTC.

As concerns this clone: The junction departs from germline at one end; a sequencing error may be responsible. The gene calls are TRBV30 and TRBJ1-1; the D gene is possibly TRBD1 (6 bases). Germline V gene sequence: CDR1 GTSNPN, CDR2 SVGIG (reference sequence). The CDR3 spans 12 residues. The CDR3 here is CAWGQSPPETFF. CDR3 DNA sequence: TGTGCCTGGGGACAGTCGCCTCCTGAAACTTTCTTT.

The rearrangement uses TRBV5-1 and TRBJ1-1, with a possible D match to TRBD1 (5 bases). With 3 bases removed from V and 4 bases from J, the gap between germline ends came to 16 bases. From germline, CDR1 is SGHRS and CDR2 YFSETQ. This CDR3 has 15 amino acids. CDR3 sequence (DNA): TGCGCCAGCAGCTCCACGGGGGTTGTTGGCACTGAAGCTTTCTTT. Protein product: CASSSTGVVGTEAFF.

The genes are TRBV5-1 and TRBJ2-2, with a weak D call TRBD2 (8 bases). With 4 bases removed from V and 6 bases from J, the gap between germline ends came to 19 bases. This CDR3 has 16 amino acids. Looked up from germline, CDR1 is SGHRS and CDR2 is YFSETQ. The DNA for the CDR3 is TGCGCCAGCAGCCTGACAGGGAATAGCGGGGCCGGGGAGCTGTTTTTT. Translated: CASSLTGNSGAGELFF.

The genes are TRBV4-1 and TRBJ2-2; TRBD1 is a possible D gene (6 bases). CDR1 and CDR2 from the germline V gene are MGHRA and YSYEKL. The length of the CDR3 is 16 residues. V lost 0 bases and J lost 4, with 12 bases in between. The CDR3 DNA sequence: TGCGCCAGCAGCCAAGAATGGTCGGACAGCACCGGGGAGCTGTTTTTT. It translates to CASSQEWSDSTGELFF.

This chain joins TRBV6-5 and TRBJ2-7, with TRBD2 as a possible D gene (6 bases). The germline V gene encodes CDR1 MNHEY and CDR2 SVGAGI. This CDR3 spans 14 amino acids. Trimming left V 6 bases short and J 3 bases short, with 15 bases between. CDR3 sequence: CASSDGGPLYEQYF. For the CDR3, the DNA is TGTGCCAGCAGCGACGGGGGACCTCTCTACGAGCAGTACTTC.

The chain links TRBV24-1 to TRBJ2-2; tentatively, D is TRBD2 (5 bases). CDR1 and CDR2 from the germline V gene are KGHDR and SFDVKD. V lost 9 bases, J lost 4 bases, and 11 bases lay in between. The length of the CDR3 is 13 residues. CDR3 amino acids: CATRAGGTGELFF. The DNA for the CDR3 is TGTGCCACCCGCGCGGGCGGCACCGGGGAGCTGTTTTTT.

This clone was counted between two and nine times. The V gene is TRBV14, the J gene TRBJ1-2; D is unclear. Trimming took off 6 bases at V and 8 bases at J, with 10 bases between the two ends. This CDR3 is 11 amino acids long. Germline V gene sequence: CDR1 SGHDN, CDR2 FVKESK. In DNA, the CDR3 is TGTGCCAGCAGTCGAGGAGGAGGCTACACCTTC. This sequence encodes CASSRGGGYTF. The variable domain in full, completed from reference TRBV14 and TRBJ1-2, reads EAGVTQFPSHSVIEKGQTVTLRCDPISGHDNLYWYRRVMGKEIKFLLHFVKESKQDESGMPNNRFLAERTGGTYSTLKVQPAELEDSGVYFCASSRGGGYTFGSGTRLTVV.

J is TRBJ1-2 and V is TRBV6-5, with D perhaps TRBD1 (6 bases). This CDR3 region has 12 residues. Per the germline V gene, CDR1 is MNHEY and CDR2 is SVGAGI. V dropped 6 bases and J dropped 5 bases, with 10 bases sitting between them. DNA for the CDR3: TGTGCCAGCAGATTCGGACAGTATGGCTACACCTTC. This codes for CASRFGQYGYTF.

DNA of the CDR3: TGTGCCAGCACCCCTAGCGGGGGAGTGGGAGAGACCCAGTACTTC. Its protein is CASTPSGGVGETQYF. This chain links TRBV7-3 with TRBJ2-5, with 10 positions matching TRBD2. Trimming took 7 bases from V and 4 from J; bases not matched to a gene: 9. The V gene's germline CDR1 is SGHTA and CDR2 FQGTGA. This CDR3 is 15 amino acids long.

The table lists this clone with a few counts. The V call is TRBV10-1, the J call TRBJ1-3; D may be TRBD1 (6 bases). CDR3 length: 14 residues. Trimming left V 3 bases short and J 0 bases short, with 6 bases between. From germline, CDR1 is WNHNN and CDR2 SYGVQD (reference sequence). The CDR3 coding sequence is TGCGCCAGCAGTGAAGGGGGCTCTGGAAACACCATATATTTT. This translates into CASSEGGSGNTIYF.

The chain has TRBV9 and TRBJ1-2, with 7 bases matching TRBD1. This CDR3 is built from 17 residues. Germline V gene sequence: CDR1 SGDLS, CDR2 YYNGEE. With V trimmed by 1 base and J by 6 bases, 15 bases remained unmatched. The CDR3 is CASSVLDIMTGIDGYTF. The CDR3 bases are TGTGCCAGCAGCGTACTAGATATAATGACAGGGATAGATGGCTACACCTTC.